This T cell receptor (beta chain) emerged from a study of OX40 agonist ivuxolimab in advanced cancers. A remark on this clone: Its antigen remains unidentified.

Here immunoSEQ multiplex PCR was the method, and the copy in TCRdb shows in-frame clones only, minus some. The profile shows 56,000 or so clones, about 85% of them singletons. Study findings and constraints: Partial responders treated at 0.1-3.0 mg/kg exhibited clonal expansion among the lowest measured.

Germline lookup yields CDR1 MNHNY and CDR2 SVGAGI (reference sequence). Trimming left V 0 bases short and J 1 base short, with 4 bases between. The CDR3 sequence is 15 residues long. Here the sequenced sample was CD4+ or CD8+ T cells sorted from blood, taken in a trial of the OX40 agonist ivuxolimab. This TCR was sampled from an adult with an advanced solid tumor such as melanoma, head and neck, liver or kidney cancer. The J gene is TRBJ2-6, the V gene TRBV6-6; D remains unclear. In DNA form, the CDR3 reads TGTGCCAGCAGTTACTCGGCATCTGGGGCCAACGTCCTGACTTTC. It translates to CASSYSASGANVLTF.